These 18 T cell receptor beta chains originate from one sample sequenced in a study of response to subunit inactivated influenza vaccine. In TCRdb, the RT-PCR reads were re-called with MiXCR into one record per CDR3 protein. This sample has about 500,000 distinct CDR3 sequences, with approximately 15% found just once. Source: CD4+ T cells sorted from PBMCs, taken roughly 24 months after vaccination. These receptors were obtained from a man aged 50 to 75 who received an inactivated influenza vaccine.

J is TRBJ2-1 and V is TRBV9; 8 nucleotides agree with TRBD1. Per the germline V gene, CDR1 is SGDLS and CDR2 is YYNGEE. This CDR3 region has 17 residues. Trimming took 0 bases from V and 4 from J; bases not matched to a gene: 9. For the CDR3, the DNA is TGTGCCAGCAGCGTAGCTCTGTCAGGGGGCGCTTACAATGAGCAGTTCTTC. Protein sequence: CASSVALSGGAYNEQFF. Drawing the rest from reference TRBV9 and TRBJ2-1, the complete variable domain is DSGVTQTPKHLITATGQRVTLRCSPRSGDLSVYWYQQSLDQGLQFLIQYYNGEERAKGNILERFSAQQFPDLHSELNLSSLELGDSALYFCASSVALSGGAYNEQFFGPGTRLTVL.

The sample holds a few counts of this clonotype. The V call is TRBV6-5, the J call TRBJ1-2, with a possible D match to TRBD1 (5 bases). Trimming cost V 1 base and J 4 bases, with 16 bases left between them. Germline CDR1 is MNHEY and CDR2 is SVGAGI. The CDR3 consists of 16 residues. The chain's CDR3 is CASSYYGRGSTYGYTF. In nucleotides, the CDR3 is TGTGCCAGCAGTTACTATGGGCGGGGCTCGACCTATGGCTACACCTTC.

The chain combines TRBV6-1 with TRBJ2-7, with TRBD2 matching over 13 bases. V shed 6 bases, J shed 2 bases, and the junction held 4 bases outside the gene matches. This CDR3 spans 15 amino acids. Germline lookup yields CDR1 MNHNS and CDR2 SASEGT. This chain's CDR3 is CASRIGLAGAYEQYF. CDR3 in DNA: TGTGCCAGCAGGATTGGACTAGCGGGAGCCTACGAGCAGTACTTC.

This rearrangement joins TRBV28 to TRBJ1-5; D call uncertain. V lost 9 bases and J 6 bases, leaving 9 bases between the germline ends. The CDR3 length is 11 residues. The germline CDR1 and CDR2 sequences are MDHEN and SYDVKM. The CDR3 sequence: CASALGQPQHF. CDR3 nucleotides: TGTGCCAGTGCATTGGGTCAGCCCCAGCATTTT.

This clonotype is a singleton in its sample. V usage is TRBV27 and J usage is TRBJ2-7; 7 nucleotides line up with TRBD1. The germline V gene has CDR1 MNHEY and CDR2 SMNVEV (reference sequence). CDR3 length equals 18 residues. J was trimmed by 6 bases and V by 0 bases; bases with no gene match: 17. In DNA form, the CDR3 reads TGTGCCAGCAGTTTATCTAGGGGGCAAGCAGGCCGGTCGAGCGAGCAGTACTTC. Translation: CASSLSRGQAGRSSEQYF.

This clonotype was detected only a few times. The V gene is TRBV13, the J gene TRBJ2-3; D tentatively reads TRBD1 or TRBD2 (5 bases each). The CDR3 contains 14 residues. Trimming removed 6 bases from V and 5 bases from J, with 15 bases in between. Germline loops: CDR1 PRHDT, CDR2 FYEKMQ (reference sequence). The CDR3 loop is CASSRGAEVDTQYF. The CDR3 DNA reads TGTGCCAGCAGTAGGGGAGCGGAAGTAGATACGCAGTATTTT.

This clonotype was seen ten or more times. J is TRBJ2-2 and V is TRBV20-1; 11 bases match TRBD2. The CDR3 runs 18 residues. The V gene end was trimmed by 0 bases and the J gene end by 1 base; junction bases not matched to a gene: 7. Germline-derived CDR1 and CDR2 are DFQATT and SNEGSKA (reference sequence). CDR3 residues: CSARDRASGGRNTGELFF. The CDR3 region has the DNA TGCAGTGCTAGAGATCGGGCTAGCGGGGGGCGGAACACCGGGGAGCTGTTTTTT.

In its sample, this clonotype was seen a few times. V is TRBV20-1 and J is TRBJ2-7; D might be TRBD2 (6 bases). CDR1 DFQATT and CDR2 SNEGSKA come from the germline V gene (reference sequence). Trimming left V 0 bases short and J 2 bases short, with 14 bases between. This CDR3 is built from 15 residues. CDR3 loop: CSARDWHRGTYEQYF. In DNA form, the CDR3 reads TGCAGTGCTAGAGATTGGCACCGCGGGACCTACGAGCAGTACTTC.

The chain has TRBV12-3 or TRBV12-4 and TRBJ2-1; D uncertain. The V end was cut by 1 base, the J end by 10 bases, with 14 bases between. This CDR3 contains 14 residues. The CDR3 nucleotides are TGTGCCAGCAGTTTAGTGTCGGGTATTGGGGAGCAGTTCTTC. Its protein product is CASSLVSGIGEQFF.

The rearrangement uses TRBV25-1 and TRBJ2-7; D is unclear. This CDR3 region has 13 residues. Germline values: CDR1 MGHDK, CDR2 SYGVNS. The ends were cut back, 3 bases at V and 2 bases at J, with 8 bases in the middle. The CDR3 nucleotides read TGTGCCAGCAGTGATTGGGCAGCCTACGAGCAGTACTTC. Amino acids: CASSDWAAYEQYF.

This chain joins TRBV10-3 and TRBJ2-7; D is tentatively TRBD1 or TRBD2 (6 bases each). Deletions cut 10 bases from V and 5 bases from J, with 18 bases between. The CDR3 runs 13 residues. In germline, CDR1 is ENHRY, CDR2 SYGVKD. DNA for the CDR3: TGTGCCACGGAGGGCCTAACAGGGAACGAGCAGTACTTC. It translates to CATEGLTGNEQYF.

This clonotype occurred many times. This chain connects TRBV20-1 to TRBJ2-7; 9 positions agree with TRBD1. J lost 3 bases, V lost 7 bases, and 10 bases had no gene match. There are 14 residues in the CDR3. Germline lookup yields CDR1 DFQATT and CDR2 SNEGSKA (reference sequence). The CDR3 DNA reads as TGCAGTGTTGGAAGGACAGGGGTAGACTACGAGCAGTACTTC. Translation gives CSVGRTGVDYEQYF.

This clonotype was seen repeatedly, ten times or more. CDR3 sequence (DNA): TGTGCCAGCAGCCTCCTTGCAGGCTCCTACGAGCAGTACTTC. The encoded protein is CASSLLAGSYEQYF. V usage is TRBV12-3 or TRBV12-4 and J usage is TRBJ2-7, with D unresolved. V lost 6 bases, J lost 0 bases, and 12 bases lay in between. The CDR3 consists of 14 residues.

Many counts were recorded for this clonotype. The genes are TRBV5-1 and TRBJ2-3; 7 bases line up with TRBD2. This CDR3 is built from 14 residues. The germline V gene has CDR1 SGHRS and CDR2 YFSETQ. J gave up 2 bases and V 4 bases, and 4 bases lay outside the gene matches. The chain's CDR3 is CASSVAGHTDTQYF. The CDR3 nucleotides are TGCGCCAGCAGCGTAGCGGGCCACACAGATACGCAGTATTTT.

The chain links TRBV20-1 to TRBJ2-2, with TRBD1 matching 10 bases. Germline-derived CDR1 and CDR2 are DFQATT and SNEGSKA (reference sequence). V trimming: 0 bases; J trimming: 6 bases; junction bases outside the gene matches: 7. CDR3 length: 16 residues. CDR3: CSAREMTGGRAGELFF. DNA of the CDR3: TGCAGTGCTAGAGAGATGACAGGGGGCCGAGCCGGGGAGCTGTTTTTT.

This clonotype was observed a few times. The chain couples TRBV20-1 to TRBJ2-1; the D gene is possibly TRBD1 (5 bases). Trimming left V 2 bases short and J 2 bases short, with 10 bases between. This CDR3 contains 14 residues. Per germline, CDR1 DFQATT and CDR2 SNEGSKA (reference sequence). The CDR3 is CSARRGRTYNEQFF. As DNA, the CDR3 is TGCAGTGCTAGAAGGGGTCGAACCTACAATGAGCAGTTCTTC.

This clonotype has more than one count but fewer than ten. This chain joins TRBV20-1 and TRBJ2-3, with 9 bases lining up with TRBD2. Germline V gene data show CDR1 as DFQATT and CDR2 as SNEGSKA (reference sequence). This CDR3 spans 16 amino acids. The trim removed 1 base at V and 2 bases at J, leaving 7 bases unmatched. CDR3 amino acids: CSARGAGGPVTDTQYF. The CDR3, as DNA: TGCAGTGCTAGAGGGGCGGGGGGGCCAGTCACAGATACGCAGTATTTT.

The chain has TRBV7-9 and TRBJ1-1, with unresolved D. This CDR3 spans 15 amino acids. The germline V gene encodes CDR1 SEHNR and CDR2 FQNEAQ (reference sequence). V was trimmed by 5 bases and J by 1 base, leaving 14 bases between them. The CDR3 loop is CASSPQQQRNTEAFF. CDR3 coding DNA: TGTGCCAGCAGCCCACAACAGCAGAGGAACACTGAAGCTTTCTTT.